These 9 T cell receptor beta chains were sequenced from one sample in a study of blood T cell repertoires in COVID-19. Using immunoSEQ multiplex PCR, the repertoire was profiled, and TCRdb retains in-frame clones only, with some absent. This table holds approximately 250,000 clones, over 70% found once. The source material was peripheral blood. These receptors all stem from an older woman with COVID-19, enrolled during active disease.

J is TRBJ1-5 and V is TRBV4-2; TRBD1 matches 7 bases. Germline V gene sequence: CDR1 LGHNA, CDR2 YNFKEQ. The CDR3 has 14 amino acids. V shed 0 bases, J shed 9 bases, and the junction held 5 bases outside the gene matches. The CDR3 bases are TGTGCCAGCAGCCAAGATTACAGGGGTGGGCCCCAGCATTTT. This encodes CASSQDYRGGPQHF.

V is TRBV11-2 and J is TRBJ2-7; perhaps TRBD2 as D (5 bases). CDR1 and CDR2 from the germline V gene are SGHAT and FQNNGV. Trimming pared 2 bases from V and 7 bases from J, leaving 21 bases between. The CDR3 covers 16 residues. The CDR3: CASSLFFGHSAGEQYF. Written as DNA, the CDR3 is TGTGCCAGCAGCTTATTTTTCGGGCATAGCGCTGGTGAGCAGTACTTC.

DNA for the CDR3: TGTGCCAGCAGTTCGGCCCGCCTAGCGGGAGCCAATCCGCAGTATTTT. This sequence encodes CASSSARLAGANPQYF. The chain joins TRBV28 to TRBJ2-3, with 10 bases aligning to TRBD2. The CDR3 sequence is 16 residues long. CDR1 is MDHEN and CDR2 is SYDVKM in the germline V gene. V shed 4 bases and J 10 bases; nucleotides not matched to a gene: 14.

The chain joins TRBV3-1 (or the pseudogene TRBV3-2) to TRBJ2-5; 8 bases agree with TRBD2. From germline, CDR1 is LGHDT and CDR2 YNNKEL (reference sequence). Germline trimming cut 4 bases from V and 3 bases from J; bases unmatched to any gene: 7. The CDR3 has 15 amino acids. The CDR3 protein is CASSRPGTSEETQYF. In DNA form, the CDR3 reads TGTGCCAGCAGCCGACCTGGGACTAGTGAAGAGACCCAGTACTTC.

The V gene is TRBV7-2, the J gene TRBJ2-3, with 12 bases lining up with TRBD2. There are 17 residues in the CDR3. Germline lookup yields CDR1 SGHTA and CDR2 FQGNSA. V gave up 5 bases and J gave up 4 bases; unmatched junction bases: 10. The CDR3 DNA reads TGTGCCAGCAGCCCGGGACTAGCGGGTAGTTTTTCAGATACGCAGTATTTT. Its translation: CASSPGLAGSFSDTQYF.

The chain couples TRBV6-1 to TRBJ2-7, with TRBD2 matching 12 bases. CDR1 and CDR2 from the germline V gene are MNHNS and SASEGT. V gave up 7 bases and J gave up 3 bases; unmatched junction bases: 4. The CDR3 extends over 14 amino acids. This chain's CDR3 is CASKGGLAGYEQYF. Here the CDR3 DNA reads TGTGCCAGCAAGGGGGGACTAGCGGGCTACGAGCAGTACTTC.

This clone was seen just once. The CDR3 protein is CASRALAADTGELFF. CDR3 DNA sequence: TGCGCCAGCAGAGCGCTAGCCGCAGACACCGGGGAGCTGTTTTTT. V and J are TRBV5-1 and TRBJ2-2; possibly TRBD2 for D (5 bases). This CDR3 is built from 15 residues. Between the trimmed V and J ends, which lost 5 bases and 3 bases, there was a span of 14 bases. CDR1 is SGHRS, CDR2 YFSETQ, per germline.

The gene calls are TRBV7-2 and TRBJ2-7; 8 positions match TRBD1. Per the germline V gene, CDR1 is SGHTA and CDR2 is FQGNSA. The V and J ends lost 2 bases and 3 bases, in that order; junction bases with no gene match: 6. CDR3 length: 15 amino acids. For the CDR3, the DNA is TGTGCCAGCAGCTTATCAGGGGGCTTCAACTACGAGCAGTACTTC. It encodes CASSLSGGFNYEQYF.

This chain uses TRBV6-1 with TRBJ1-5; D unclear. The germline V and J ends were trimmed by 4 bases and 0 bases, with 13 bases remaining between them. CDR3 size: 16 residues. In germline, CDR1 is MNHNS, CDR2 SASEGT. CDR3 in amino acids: CASSGIDTYSNQPQHF. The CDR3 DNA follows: TGTGCCAGCAGTGGAATTGACACGTATAGCAATCAGCCCCAGCATTTT.